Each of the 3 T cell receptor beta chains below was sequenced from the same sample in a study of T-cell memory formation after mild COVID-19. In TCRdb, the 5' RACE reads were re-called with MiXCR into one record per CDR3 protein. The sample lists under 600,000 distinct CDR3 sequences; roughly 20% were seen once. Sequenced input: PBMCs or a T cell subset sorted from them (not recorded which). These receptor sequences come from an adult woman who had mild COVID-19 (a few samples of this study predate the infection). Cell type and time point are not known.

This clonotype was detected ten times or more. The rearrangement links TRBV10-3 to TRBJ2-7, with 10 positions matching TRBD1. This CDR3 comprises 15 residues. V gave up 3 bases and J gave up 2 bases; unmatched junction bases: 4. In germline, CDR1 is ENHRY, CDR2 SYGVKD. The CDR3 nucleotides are TGTGCCATCAGTGACCTGGACAGGGGGACCTACGAGCAGTACTTC. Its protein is CAISDLDRGTYEQYF.

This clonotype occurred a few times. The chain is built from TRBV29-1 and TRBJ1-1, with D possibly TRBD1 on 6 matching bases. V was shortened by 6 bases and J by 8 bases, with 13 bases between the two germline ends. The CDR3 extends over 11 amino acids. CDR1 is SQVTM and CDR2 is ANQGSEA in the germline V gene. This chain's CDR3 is CSVLTGREAFF. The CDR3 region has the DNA TGCAGCGTGCTGACAGGCCGAGAAGCTTTCTTT.

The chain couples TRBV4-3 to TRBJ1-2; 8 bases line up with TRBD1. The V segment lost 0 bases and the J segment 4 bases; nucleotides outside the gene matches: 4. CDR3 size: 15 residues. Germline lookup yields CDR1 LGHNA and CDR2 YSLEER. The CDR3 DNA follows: TGCGCCAGCAGCCAAGAGAGGACAGGGACCTATGGCTACACCTTC. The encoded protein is CASSQERTGTYGYTF.